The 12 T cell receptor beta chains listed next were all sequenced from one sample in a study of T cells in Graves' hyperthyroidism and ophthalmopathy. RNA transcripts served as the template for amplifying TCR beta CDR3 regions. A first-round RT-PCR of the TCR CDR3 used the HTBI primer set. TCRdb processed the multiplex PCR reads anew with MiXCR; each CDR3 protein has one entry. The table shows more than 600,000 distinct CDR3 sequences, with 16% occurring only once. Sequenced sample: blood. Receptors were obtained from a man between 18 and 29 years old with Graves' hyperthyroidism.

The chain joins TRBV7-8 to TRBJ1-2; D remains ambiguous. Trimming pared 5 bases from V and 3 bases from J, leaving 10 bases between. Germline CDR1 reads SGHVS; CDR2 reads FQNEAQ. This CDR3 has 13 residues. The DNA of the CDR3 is TGTGCCAGCAGCCGCGAGTCTGACTATGGCTACACCTTC. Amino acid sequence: CASSRESDYGYTF.

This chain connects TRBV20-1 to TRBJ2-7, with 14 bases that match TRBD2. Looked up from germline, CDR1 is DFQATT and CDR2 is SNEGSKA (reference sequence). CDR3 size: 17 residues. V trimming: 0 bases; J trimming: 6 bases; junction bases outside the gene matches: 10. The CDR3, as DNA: TGCAGTGCTAGAGACTCGGGACTAGCGGGAGTCTACGGCGAGCAGTACTTC. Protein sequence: CSARDSGLAGVYGEQYF.

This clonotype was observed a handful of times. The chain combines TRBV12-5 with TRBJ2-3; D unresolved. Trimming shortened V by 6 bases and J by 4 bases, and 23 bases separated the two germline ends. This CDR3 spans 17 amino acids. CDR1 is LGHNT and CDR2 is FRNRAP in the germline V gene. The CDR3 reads CASGPPARKSWADTQYF. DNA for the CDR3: TGTGCTAGTGGCCCTCCCGCCAGGAAAAGTTGGGCAGATACGCAGTATTTT. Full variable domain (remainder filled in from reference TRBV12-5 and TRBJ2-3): DARVTQTPRHKVTEMGQEVTMRCQPILGHNTVFWYRQTMMQGLELLAYFRNRAPLDDSGMPKDRFSAEMPDATLATLKIQPSEPRDSAVYFCASGPPARKSWADTQYFGPGTRLTVL.

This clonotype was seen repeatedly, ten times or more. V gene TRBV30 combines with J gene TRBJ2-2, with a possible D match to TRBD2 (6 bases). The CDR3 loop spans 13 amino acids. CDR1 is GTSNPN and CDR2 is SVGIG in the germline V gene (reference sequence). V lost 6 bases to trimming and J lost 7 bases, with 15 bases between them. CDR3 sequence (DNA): TGTGCCTGCAGCGGGTTCCGAGGCGGGGAGCTGTTTTTT. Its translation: CACSGFRGGELFF. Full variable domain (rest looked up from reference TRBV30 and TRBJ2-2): SQTIHQWPATLVQPVGSPLSLECTVEGTSNPNLYWYRQAAGRGLQLLFYSVGIGQISSEVPQNLSASRPQDRQFILSSKKLLLSDSGFYLCACSGFRGGELFFGEGSRLTVL.

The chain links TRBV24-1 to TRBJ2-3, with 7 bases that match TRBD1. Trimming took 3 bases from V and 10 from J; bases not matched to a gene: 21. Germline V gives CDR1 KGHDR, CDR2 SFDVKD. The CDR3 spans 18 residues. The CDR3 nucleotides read TGTGCCACCAGTGATCCTATAGCGACAGGGACCGGGCCTGGCGCGCAGTATTTT. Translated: CATSDPIATGTGPGAQYF.

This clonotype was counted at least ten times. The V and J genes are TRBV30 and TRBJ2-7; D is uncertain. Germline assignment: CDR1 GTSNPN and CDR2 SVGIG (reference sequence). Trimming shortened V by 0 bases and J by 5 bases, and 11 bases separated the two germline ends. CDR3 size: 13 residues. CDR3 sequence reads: CAWSVRLDHEQYF. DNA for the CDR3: TGTGCCTGGAGTGTACGGTTAGACCACGAGCAGTACTTC. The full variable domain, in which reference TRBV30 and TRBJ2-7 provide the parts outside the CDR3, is SQTIHQWPATLVQPVGSPLSLECTVEGTSNPNLYWYRQAAGRGLQLLFYSVGIGQISSEVPQNLSASRPQDRQFILSSKKLLLSDSGFYLCAWSVRLDHEQYFGPGTRLTVT.

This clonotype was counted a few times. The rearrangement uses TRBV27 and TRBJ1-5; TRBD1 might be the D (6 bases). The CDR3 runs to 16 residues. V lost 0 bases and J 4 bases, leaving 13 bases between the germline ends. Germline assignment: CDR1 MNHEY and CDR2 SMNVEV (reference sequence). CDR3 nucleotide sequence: TGTGCCAGCAGTTTATCGCGGACAGAAATTAATCAGCCCCAGCATTTT. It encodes CASSLSRTEINQPQHF.

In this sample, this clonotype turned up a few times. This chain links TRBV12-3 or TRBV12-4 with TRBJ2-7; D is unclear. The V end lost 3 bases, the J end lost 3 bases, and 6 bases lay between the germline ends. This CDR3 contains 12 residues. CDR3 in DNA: TGTGCCAGCAGTTTTTCCGTCTACGAGCAGTACTTC. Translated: CASSFSVYEQYF.

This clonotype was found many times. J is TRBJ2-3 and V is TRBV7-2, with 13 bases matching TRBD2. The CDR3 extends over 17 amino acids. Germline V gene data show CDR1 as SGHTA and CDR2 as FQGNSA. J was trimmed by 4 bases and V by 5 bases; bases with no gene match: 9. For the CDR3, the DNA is TGTGCCAGCAGCCCCCGACTAGCGGGAGGAGGGGCAGATACGCAGTATTTT. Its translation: CASSPRLAGGGADTQYF.

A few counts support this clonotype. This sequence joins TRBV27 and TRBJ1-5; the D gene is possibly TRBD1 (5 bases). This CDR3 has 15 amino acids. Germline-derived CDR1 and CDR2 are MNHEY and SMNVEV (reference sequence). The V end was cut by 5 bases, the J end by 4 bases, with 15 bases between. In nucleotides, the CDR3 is TGTGCCAGCAGTCCCCAGGGTAATCAGAATCAGCCCCAGCATTTT. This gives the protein CASSPQGNQNQPQHF.

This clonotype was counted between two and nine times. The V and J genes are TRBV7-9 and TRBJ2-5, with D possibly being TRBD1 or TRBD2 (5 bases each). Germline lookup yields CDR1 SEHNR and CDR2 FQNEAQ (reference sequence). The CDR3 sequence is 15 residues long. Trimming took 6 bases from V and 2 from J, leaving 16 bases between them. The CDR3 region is CASSFGAGGQETQYF. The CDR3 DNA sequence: TGTGCCAGCAGTTTTGGGGCGGGCGGGCAAGAGACCCAGTACTTC.

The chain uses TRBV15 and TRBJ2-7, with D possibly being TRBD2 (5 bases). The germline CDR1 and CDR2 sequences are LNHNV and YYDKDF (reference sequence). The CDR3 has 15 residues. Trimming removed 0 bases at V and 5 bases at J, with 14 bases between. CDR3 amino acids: CATSRDLEGWDEQYF. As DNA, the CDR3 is TGTGCCACCAGCAGAGATCTCGAGGGTTGGGACGAGCAGTACTTC.